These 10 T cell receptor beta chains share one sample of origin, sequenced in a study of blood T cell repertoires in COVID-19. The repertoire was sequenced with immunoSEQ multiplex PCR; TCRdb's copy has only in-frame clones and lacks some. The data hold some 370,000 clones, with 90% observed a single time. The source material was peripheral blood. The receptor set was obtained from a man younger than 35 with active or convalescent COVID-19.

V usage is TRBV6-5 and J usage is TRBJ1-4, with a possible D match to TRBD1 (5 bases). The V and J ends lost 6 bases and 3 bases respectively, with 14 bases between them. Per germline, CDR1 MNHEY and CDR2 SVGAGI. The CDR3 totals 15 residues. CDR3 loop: CASRKYRSPNEKLFF. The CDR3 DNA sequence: TGTGCCAGCAGAAAATACAGGAGCCCTAATGAAAAACTGTTTTTT.

CDR3 bases: TGTGCCAGCTCCCGAGGACAGGGGTGGGATCAGCCCCAGCATTTT. Amino acid sequence: CASSRGQGWDQPQHF. The genes are TRBV18 and TRBJ1-5; 9 bases are shared with TRBD1. V lost 6 bases, J lost 5 bases, and 8 bases stayed unmatched. CDR1 is KGHSH and CDR2 is LQKENI in the germline V gene. The CDR3 is 15 residues long.

The CDR3 nucleotides are TGCGCCAGCAGCGCGCTAGGGGCAGTTGGAGCTTTCTTT. Amino acids: CASSALGAVGAFF. The chain links TRBV5-1 to TRBJ1-1, with D perhaps TRBD1 (5 bases). Germline V gene data show CDR1 as SGHRS and CDR2 as YFSETQ. There are 13 residues in the CDR3. The V end lost 4 bases, the J end lost 10 bases, and 17 bases lay between the germline ends.

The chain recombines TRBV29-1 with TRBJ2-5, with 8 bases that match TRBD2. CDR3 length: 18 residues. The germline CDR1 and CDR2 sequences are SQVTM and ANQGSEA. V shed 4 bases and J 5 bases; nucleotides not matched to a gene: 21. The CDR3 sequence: CSVAHGTVPGLGGETQYF. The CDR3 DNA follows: TGCAGCGTTGCCCATGGGACGGTACCGGGACTAGGGGGGGAGACCCAGTACTTC.

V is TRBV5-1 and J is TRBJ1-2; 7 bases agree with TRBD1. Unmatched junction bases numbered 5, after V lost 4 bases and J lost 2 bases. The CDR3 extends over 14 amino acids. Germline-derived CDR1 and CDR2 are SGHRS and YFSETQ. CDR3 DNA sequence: TGCGCCAGCAGCCAGGGACAGTTAAACTATGGCTACACCTTC. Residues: CASSQGQLNYGYTF.

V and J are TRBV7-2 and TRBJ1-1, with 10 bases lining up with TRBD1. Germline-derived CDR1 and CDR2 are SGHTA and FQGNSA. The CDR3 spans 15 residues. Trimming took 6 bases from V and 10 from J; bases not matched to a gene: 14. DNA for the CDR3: TGTGCCAGCAGTTCCGGCGGGCTGGGGGACAGGGGAGCTTTCTTT. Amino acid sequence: CASSSGGLGDRGAFF.

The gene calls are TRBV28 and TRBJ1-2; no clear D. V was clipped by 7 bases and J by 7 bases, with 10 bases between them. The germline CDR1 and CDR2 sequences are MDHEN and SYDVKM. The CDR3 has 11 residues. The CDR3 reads CASTTPGGYTF. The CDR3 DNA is TGTGCCAGCACAACGCCAGGTGGCTACACCTTC.

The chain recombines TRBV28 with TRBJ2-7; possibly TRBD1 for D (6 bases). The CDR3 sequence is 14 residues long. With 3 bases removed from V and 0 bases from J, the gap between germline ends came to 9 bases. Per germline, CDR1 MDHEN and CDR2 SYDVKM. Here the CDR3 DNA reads TGTGCCAGCAGTTTGACAGGCAGCTCCTACGAGCAGTACTTC. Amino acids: CASSLTGSSYEQYF. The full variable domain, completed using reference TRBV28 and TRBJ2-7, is DVKVTQSSRYLVKRTGEKVFLECVQDMDHENMFWYRQDPGLGLRLIYFSYDVKMKEKGDIPEGYSVSREKKERFSLILESASTNQTSMYLCASSLTGSSYEQYFGPGTRLTVT.

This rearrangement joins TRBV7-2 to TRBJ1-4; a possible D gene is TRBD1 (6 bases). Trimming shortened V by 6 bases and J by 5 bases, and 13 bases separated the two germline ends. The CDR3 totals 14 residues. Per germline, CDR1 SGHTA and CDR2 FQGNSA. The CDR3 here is CASRPQGTNEKLFF. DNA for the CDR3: TGTGCCAGCAGGCCGCAGGGGACGAATGAAAAACTGTTTTTT.

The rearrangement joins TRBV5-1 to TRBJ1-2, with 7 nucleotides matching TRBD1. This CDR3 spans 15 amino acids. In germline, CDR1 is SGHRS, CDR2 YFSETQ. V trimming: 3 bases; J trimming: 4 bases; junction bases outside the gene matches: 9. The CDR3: CASSSQMTGPYGYTF. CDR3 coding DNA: TGCGCCAGCAGCTCGCAAATGACAGGGCCCTATGGCTACACCTTC.